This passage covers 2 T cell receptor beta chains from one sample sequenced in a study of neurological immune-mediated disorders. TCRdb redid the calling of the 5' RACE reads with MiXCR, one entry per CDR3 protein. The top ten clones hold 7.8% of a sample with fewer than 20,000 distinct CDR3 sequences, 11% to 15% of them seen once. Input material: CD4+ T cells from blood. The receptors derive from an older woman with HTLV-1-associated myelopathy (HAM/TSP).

CDR3 DNA: TGTGCCAGCAGCCCGACTCTACTCGCTTTCTTT. Protein product: CASSPTLLAFF. The V and J genes are TRBV7-9 and TRBJ1-1; D call uncertain. CDR3 length equals 11 residues. Germline V lookup: CDR1 SEHNR, CDR2 FQNEAQ (reference sequence). V was trimmed by 5 bases and J by 11 bases, leaving 12 bases between them.

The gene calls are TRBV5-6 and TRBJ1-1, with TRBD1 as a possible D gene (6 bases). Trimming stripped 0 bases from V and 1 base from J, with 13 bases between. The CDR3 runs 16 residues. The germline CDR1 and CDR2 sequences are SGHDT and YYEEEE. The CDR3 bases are TGTGCCAGCAGCTTGGCCGGGGGCGGCCAGAACACTGAAGCTTTCTTT. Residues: CASSLAGGGQNTEAFF.